The T cell receptor (beta chain) under discussion was sequenced for a study of CD8 T cells in Susac syndrome. Sequencing of TCR beta drew on CD8+ and CD4+ T cells from blood. TEMRA cells were FACS-enriched, with CD8+ and CD4+ T cells isolated negatively. Study findings and constraints: As the study acknowledged, the number of individuals who were part of its TCR sequencing and HLA analysis was relatively small.

Of note for this clonotype: Its target is unknown.

When the RNA was reverse transcribed, random hexamers were used with an input of about 0.5 to 1 ug. It was immunoSEQ multiplex PCR that amplified TCR beta CDR3 across 54 Vbeta and 13 Jbeta. Each CDR3 protein is one row after TCRdb ran MiXCR on the immunoSEQ multiplex PCR reads. The sample carries 140,000 or so distinct CDR3 sequences, about 95% recorded once. Trimming removed 3 bases at V and 0 bases at J, with 6 bases between. Per germline, CDR1 SGDLS and CDR2 YYNGEE. The CDR3 length is 14 residues. Sequences were obtained from CD4+ T cells from PBMCs. This chain links TRBV9 with TRBJ2-2; perhaps TRBD1 as D (6 bases). The sequence was obtained from a human donor with multiple sclerosis. The DNA for the CDR3 is TGTGCCAGCAGCGGGGGGCCGAACACCGGGGAGCTGTTTTTT. It translates to CASSGGPNTGELFF.